This T cell receptor beta chain was observed in a study of T cell changes during pregnancy in multiple sclerosis. Assay used: immunoSEQ multiplex PCR; TCRdb lists only in-frame clones, some missing. The sample lists 75,000 to 95,000 clones; more than 85% were seen once. After removal of 2 bases from V and 2 bases from J, the junction contained 6 bases not matched to a gene. Germline V gene lookup returns CDR1 SGHRS and CDR2 YFSETQ. The CDR3 contains 16 residues. This rearrangement joins TRBV5-1 to TRBJ2-3; 9 bases agree with TRBD1. The source material was peripheral blood, sampled before pregnancy. This clonotype originated in a female donor with multiple sclerosis, enrolled in a pregnancy study. The CDR3 nucleotides are TGCGCCAGCAGCTTTTCCGGGACAGGGCACACAGATACGCAGTATTTT. This codes for CASSFSGTGHTDTQYF.